The 22 T cell receptor beta chains reported below all come from one sample, sequenced in a study of cytomegalovirus exposure and HLA in healthy donors. PCR amplification relied on 60 Vbeta primers (plus 13 Jbeta primers). Method: immunoSEQ multiplex PCR; TCRdb's copy keeps in-frame clones and lacks some. The sample has 300,000 or so clones; approximately 85% are singletons. The source material was PBMCs. The receptors shown here come from a woman between 40 and 50 years old in good health and CMV-seropositive.

The gene calls are TRBV2 and TRBJ1-1, with D tentatively TRBD1 (5 bases). Trimming cost V 8 bases and J 1 base, with 14 bases left between them. In germline, CDR1 is SNHLY, CDR2 FYNNEI. There are 14 residues in the CDR3. CDR3 bases: TGTGCCAGCTTGGCAGGGAGGGGGAACACTGAAGCTTTCTTT. Translated: CASLAGRGNTEAFF.

The chain couples TRBV28 to TRBJ1-2, with 11 bases fitting TRBD1. Trimming cost V 6 bases and J 5 bases; bases outside gene matches: 11. From germline, CDR1 is MDHEN and CDR2 SYDVKM. The CDR3 consists of 16 residues. The CDR3 DNA is TGTGCCAGCAGCCCAGGGACAGGGGGATCGGTTTATGGCTACACCTTC. It yields the protein CASSPGTGGSVYGYTF.

The chain has TRBV6-1 and TRBJ2-7; TRBD2 is a possible D gene (5 bases). Trimming pared 7 bases from V and 2 bases from J, leaving 18 bases between. The CDR3 totals 15 residues. CDR1 and CDR2 from the germline V gene are MNHNS and SASEGT. The CDR3: CASTGLERIPYEQYF. CDR3 sequence (DNA): TGTGCCAGCACCGGGCTAGAGCGGATCCCCTACGAGCAGTACTTC.

This chain uses TRBV10-3 with TRBJ2-2; 12 positions match TRBD2. Germline assignment: CDR1 ENHRY and CDR2 SYGVKD. The CDR3 runs 15 residues. V trimming: 3 bases; J trimming: 6 bases; junction bases outside the gene matches: 2. The CDR3 nucleotides read TGTGCCATCAGTGACCTAGCGGGAGGGCCCGGGGAGCTGTTTTTT. Amino acid sequence: CAISDLAGGPGELFF.

The V and J genes are TRBV29-1 and TRBJ1-2; weak D call: TRBD1 (6 bases). The CDR3 sequence is 13 residues long. V dropped 4 bases and J dropped 5 bases, with 14 bases sitting between them. Germline V gene lookup returns CDR1 SQVTM and CDR2 ANQGSEA. DNA of the CDR3: TGCAGCGTTGCCGGGACACCCACTTATGGCTACACCTTC. Encoded protein: CSVAGTPTYGYTF.

The chain links TRBV27 to TRBJ2-5; 9 nucleotides match TRBD1. CDR3 length: 16 residues. The V gene's germline CDR1 is MNHEY and CDR2 SMNVEV (reference sequence). V gave up 0 bases and J gave up 1 base; unmatched junction bases: 3. The CDR3 coding sequence is TGTGCCAGCAGTTTATCCCTGGACAGGGGCCAAGAGACCCAGTACTTC. This sequence encodes CASSLSLDRGQETQYF.

This clone was counted once. The chain joins TRBV29-1 to TRBJ1-1; perhaps TRBD1 as D (5 bases). Germline V lookup: CDR1 SQVTM, CDR2 ANQGSEA. This CDR3 is 15 amino acids long. V was shortened by 3 bases and J by 0 bases, with 14 bases between the two germline ends. CDR3 in amino acids: CSVEGRRTLNTEAFF. The CDR3 coding sequence is TGCAGCGTTGAGGGGCGGCGAACCCTGAACACTGAAGCTTTCTTT.

This clone was seen a handful of times. This chain joins TRBV30 and TRBJ1-2; D not certain. There are 13 residues in the CDR3. Trimming took 0 bases from V and 1 from J, leaving 6 bases between them. CDR1 and CDR2 (germline): GTSNPN, SVGIG (reference sequence). The CDR3 sequence: CAWSVRSNYGYTF. The CDR3 nucleotides are TGTGCCTGGAGTGTCCGGAGTAACTATGGCTACACCTTC.

The genes are TRBV4-3 and TRBJ2-7; the match to TRBD2 covers 7 bases. The CDR3 runs to 17 residues. The germline V gene encodes CDR1 LGHNA and CDR2 YSLEER. Unmatched junction bases numbered 13, after V lost 0 bases and J lost 5 bases. Written as DNA, the CDR3 is TGCGCCAGCAGCCAAGATACTCCCGGCGGGAGTCGGAACGAGCAGTACTTC. Translating gives CASSQDTPGGSRNEQYF.

The J gene is TRBJ2-7, the V gene TRBV27, with a possible D match to TRBD1 (6 bases). V shed 3 bases and J shed 4 bases, with 13 bases lying between them. Germline CDR1 is MNHEY and CDR2 is SMNVEV (reference sequence). This CDR3 has 14 amino acids. This CDR3 reads CASSFTGIGYEQYF. The CDR3 DNA reads TGTGCCAGCAGTTTCACAGGGATCGGGTACGAGCAGTACTTC.

This clone was recorded a few times. This chain joins TRBV6-5 and TRBJ1-2; a weak D match, TRBD1 (5 bases). The CDR3 loop spans 15 amino acids. Trimming shortened V by 6 bases and J by 4 bases, and 18 bases separated the two germline ends. Germline V gene sequence: CDR1 MNHEY, CDR2 SVGAGI. CDR3 amino acids: CASRGTLGSGYGYTF. In DNA form, the CDR3 reads TGTGCCAGCAGGGGGACTCTCGGAAGTGGCTATGGCTACACCTTC.

The J gene is TRBJ2-1, the V gene TRBV19, with D possibly matching TRBD1 (6 bases). Trimming pared 7 bases from V and 1 base from J, leaving 14 bases between. This CDR3 spans 15 amino acids. In germline, CDR1 is LNHDA, CDR2 SQIVND (reference sequence). For the CDR3, the DNA is TGTGCCAGTAACTCGGACAGAGGATCCTACAATGAGCAGTTCTTC. It yields the protein CASNSDRGSYNEQFF.

DNA for the CDR3: TGTGCCAGTAGCATCACAGATACGCAGTATTTT. It specifies CASSITDTQYF. The chain has TRBV19 and TRBJ2-3; D not certain. CDR1 and CDR2 from the germline V gene are LNHDA and SQIVND (reference sequence). The CDR3 consists of 11 residues. V was trimmed by 6 bases and J by 2 bases, leaving 3 bases between them. The full variable domain, with the rest looked up from reference TRBV19 and TRBJ2-3, is DGGITQSPKYLFRKEGQNVTLSCEQNLNHDAMYWYRQDPGQGLRLIYYSQIVNDFQKGDIAEGYSVSREKKESFPLTVTSAQKNPTAFYLCASSITDTQYFGPGTRLTVL.

The chain uses TRBV30 and TRBJ1-3, with D possibly TRBD1 on 6 matching bases. V lost 3 bases and J lost 4, with 13 bases in between. CDR3 length: 14 amino acids. Germline V CDR1 and CDR2: GTSNPN, SVGIG (reference sequence). The CDR3 here is CAWRPRTAGNTIYF. The CDR3 coding sequence is TGTGCCTGGAGGCCCCGGACAGCCGGAAACACCATATATTTT. The full variable domain, with the rest looked up from reference TRBV30 and TRBJ1-3, is SQTIHQWPATLVQPVGSPLSLECTVEGTSNPNLYWYRQAAGRGLQLLFYSVGIGQISSEVPQNLSASRPQDRQFILSSKKLLLSDSGFYLCAWRPRTAGNTIYFGEGSWLTVV.

V usage is TRBV9 and J usage is TRBJ2-5; D might be TRBD2 (6 bases). The DNA end is more similar to TRBJ2-7, so the J call may be wrong. The CDR3 contains 13 residues. Germline CDR1 is SGDLS and CDR2 is YYNGEE. The CDR3 nucleotides are TGTGCCAGCAGCGCGGGAGTTAACTACGAGCAGTACTTC. Translating gives CASSAGVNYEQYF.

CDR3 in amino acids: CASSIIGLAGDNEQFF. The CDR3, as DNA: TGTGCCAGTAGTATAATCGGACTAGCGGGAGACAATGAGCAGTTCTTC. The chain recombines TRBV19 with TRBJ2-1; the match to TRBD2 covers 13 bases. The V gene end was trimmed by 2 bases and the J gene end by 5 bases; junction bases not matched to a gene: 3. CDR3 length: 16 residues. The V gene's germline CDR1 is LNHDA and CDR2 SQIVND (reference sequence). The whole variable domain, remainder taken from reference TRBV19 and TRBJ2-1, is DGGITQSPKYLFRKEGQNVTLSCEQNLNHDAMYWYRQDPGQGLRLIYYSQIVNDFQKGDIAEGYSVSREKKESFPLTVTSAQKNPTAFYLCASSIIGLAGDNEQFFGPGTRLTVL.

V and J are TRBV19 and TRBJ2-5, with 8 bases lining up with TRBD2. V shed 0 bases and J 1 base; nucleotides not matched to a gene: 7. The germline gives CDR1 LNHDA, CDR2 SQIVND (reference sequence). There are 17 residues in the CDR3. The CDR3 is CASSIDLASGLQETQYF. The CDR3 region has the DNA TGTGCCAGTAGTATAGATCTGGCTAGCGGGCTCCAAGAGACCCAGTACTTC.

The chain is built from TRBV5-4 and TRBJ2-1; TRBD2 agrees at 7 bases. With 3 bases clipped from V and 8 bases from J, the junction kept 8 bases outside the gene matches. This CDR3 spans 14 amino acids. CDR1 is SGHNT, CDR2 YYREEE, per germline (reference sequence). The CDR3 DNA follows: TGTGCCAGCAGCTCTGGGGGGGGGAAGGATGAGCAGTTCTTC. Its protein is CASSSGGGKDEQFF. The whole variable domain, filled in from reference TRBV5-4 and TRBJ2-1, reads ETGVTQSPTHLIKTRGQQVTLRCSSQSGHNTVSWYQQALGQGPQFIFQYYREEENGRGNFPPRFSGLQFPNYSSELNVNALELDDSALYLCASSSGGGKDEQFFGPGTRLTVL.

The V gene is TRBV7-3, the J gene TRBJ2-2, with D tentatively TRBD1 (5 bases). Germline CDR1 and CDR2: SGHTA and FQGTGA. Trimming removed 5 bases from V and 5 bases from J, with 9 bases in between. The CDR3 is 13 residues long. CDR3 DNA sequence: TGTGCCAGCAGCCCCCAGGGAACCGGGGAGCTGTTTTTT. It translates to CASSPQGTGELFF.

This rearrangement joins TRBV30 to TRBJ1-5, with D possibly being TRBD1 (5 bases). Looked up from germline, CDR1 is GTSNPN and CDR2 is SVGIG (reference sequence). V dropped 2 bases and J dropped 6 bases, with 11 bases sitting between them. CDR3 length equals 13 residues. The CDR3, as DNA: TGTGCCTGGAGTCTGGGGCCGGGTCAGCCCCAGCATTTT. It specifies CAWSLGPGQPQHF.

The V call is TRBV11-3, the J call TRBJ2-5; the D gene is possibly TRBD2 (6 bases). Trimming took off 3 bases at V and 2 bases at J, with 22 bases between the two ends. The germline V gene has CDR1 SGHNT and CDR2 YENEEA. The CDR3 has 18 residues. The CDR3 sequence is CASSFRNRLGLRQETQYF. The CDR3 nucleotides are TGTGCCAGCAGCTTCCGGAATAGACTAGGGTTGAGGCAAGAGACCCAGTACTTC.

The chain is built from TRBV10-2 and TRBJ2-7; the match to TRBD1 covers 7 bases. The CDR3 consists of 13 residues. Germline V lookup: CDR1 WSHSY, CDR2 SAAADI. With V trimmed by 5 bases and J by 6 bases, 7 bases remained unmatched. The CDR3 spells CASSPTGLGEQYF. The CDR3, as DNA: TGCGCCAGCAGTCCGACAGGGTTGGGCGAGCAGTACTTC.